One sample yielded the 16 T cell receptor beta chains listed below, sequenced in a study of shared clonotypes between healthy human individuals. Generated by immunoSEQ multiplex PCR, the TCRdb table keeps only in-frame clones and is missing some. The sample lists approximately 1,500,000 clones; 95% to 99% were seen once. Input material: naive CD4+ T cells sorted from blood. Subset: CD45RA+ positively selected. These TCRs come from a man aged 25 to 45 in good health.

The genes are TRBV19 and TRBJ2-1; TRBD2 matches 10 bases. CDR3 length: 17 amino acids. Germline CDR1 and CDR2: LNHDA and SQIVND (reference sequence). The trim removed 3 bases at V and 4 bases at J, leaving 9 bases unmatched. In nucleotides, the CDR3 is TGTGCCAGTAGTATGAGTTCCCTAGCGGGAGCTTACAATGAGCAGTTCTTC. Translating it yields CASSMSSLAGAYNEQFF.

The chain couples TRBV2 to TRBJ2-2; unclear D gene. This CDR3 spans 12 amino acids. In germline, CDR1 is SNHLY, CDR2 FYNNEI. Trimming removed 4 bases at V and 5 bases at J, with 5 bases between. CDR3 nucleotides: TGTGCCAGCAGTGGGGAAACCGGGGAGCTGTTTTTT. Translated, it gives CASSGETGELFF.

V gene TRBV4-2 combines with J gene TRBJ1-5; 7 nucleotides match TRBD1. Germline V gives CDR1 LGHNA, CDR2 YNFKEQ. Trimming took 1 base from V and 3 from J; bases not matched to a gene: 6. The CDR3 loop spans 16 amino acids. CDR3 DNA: TGTGCCAGCAGCCAAGGACAGGGAGGGACCAATCAGCCCCAGCATTTT. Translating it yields CASSQGQGGTNQPQHF.

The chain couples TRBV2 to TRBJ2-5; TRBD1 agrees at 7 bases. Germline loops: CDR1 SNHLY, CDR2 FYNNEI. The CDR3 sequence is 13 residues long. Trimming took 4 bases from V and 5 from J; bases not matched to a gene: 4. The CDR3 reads CASSVDRDETQYF. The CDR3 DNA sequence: TGTGCCAGCAGTGTAGACAGGGACGAGACCCAGTACTTC. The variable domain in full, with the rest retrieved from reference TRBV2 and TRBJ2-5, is EPEVTQTPSHQVTQMGQEVILRCVPISNHLYFYWYRQILGQKVEFLVSFYNNEISEKSEIFDDQFSVERPDGSNFTLKIRSTKLEDSAMYFCASSVDRDETQYFGPGTRLLVL.

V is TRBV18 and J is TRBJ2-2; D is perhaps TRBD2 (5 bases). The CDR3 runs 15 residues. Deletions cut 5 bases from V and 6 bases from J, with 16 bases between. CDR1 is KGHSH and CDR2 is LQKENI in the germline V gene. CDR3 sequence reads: CASSSKSGLPGELFF. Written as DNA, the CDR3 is TGTGCCAGCTCATCAAAGTCCGGACTTCCCGGGGAGCTGTTTTTT.

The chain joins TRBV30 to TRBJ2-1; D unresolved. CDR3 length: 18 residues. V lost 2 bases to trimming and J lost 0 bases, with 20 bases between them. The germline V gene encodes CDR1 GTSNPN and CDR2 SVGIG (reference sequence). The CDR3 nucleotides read TGTGCCTGGAGTACCACGAGGTTTGGAAGAATCTCCTACAATGAGCAGTTCTTC. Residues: CAWSTTRFGRISYNEQFF.

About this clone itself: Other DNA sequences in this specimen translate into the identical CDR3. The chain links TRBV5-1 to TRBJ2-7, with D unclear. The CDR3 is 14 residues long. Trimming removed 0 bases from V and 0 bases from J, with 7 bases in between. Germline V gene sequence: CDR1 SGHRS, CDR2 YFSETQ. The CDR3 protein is CASSLATDSYEQYF. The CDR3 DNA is TGCGCCAGCAGCTTGGCTACGGACTCCTACGAGCAGTACTTC. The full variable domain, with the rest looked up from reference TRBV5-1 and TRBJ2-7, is KAGVTQTPRYLIKTRGQQVTLSCSPISGHRSVSWYQQTPGQGLQFLFEYFSETQRNKGNFPGRFSGRQFSNSRSEMNVSTLELGDSALYLCASSLATDSYEQYFGPGTRLTVT.

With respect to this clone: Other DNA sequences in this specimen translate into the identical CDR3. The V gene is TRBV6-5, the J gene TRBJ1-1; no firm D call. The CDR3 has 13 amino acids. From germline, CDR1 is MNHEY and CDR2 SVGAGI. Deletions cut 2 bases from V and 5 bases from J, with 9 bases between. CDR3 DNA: TGTGCCAGCAGTTACCGGCGGGGTACTGAAGCTTTCTTT. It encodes CASSYRRGTEAFF.

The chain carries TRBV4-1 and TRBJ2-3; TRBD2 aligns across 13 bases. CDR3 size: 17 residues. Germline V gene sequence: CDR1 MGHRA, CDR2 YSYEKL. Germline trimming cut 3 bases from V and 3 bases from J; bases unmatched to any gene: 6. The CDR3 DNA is TGCGCCAGCAGCCAGTCCGGACTAGCGGGAGTAACAGATACGCAGTATTTT. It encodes CASSQSGLAGVTDTQYF.

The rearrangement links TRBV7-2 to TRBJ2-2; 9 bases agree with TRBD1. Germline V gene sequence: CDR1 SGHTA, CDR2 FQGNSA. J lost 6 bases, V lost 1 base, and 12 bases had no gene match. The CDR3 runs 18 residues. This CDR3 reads CASSLEAAWDRVAGELFF. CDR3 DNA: TGTGCCAGCAGCTTAGAAGCTGCTTGGGACAGGGTCGCCGGGGAGCTGTTTTTT.

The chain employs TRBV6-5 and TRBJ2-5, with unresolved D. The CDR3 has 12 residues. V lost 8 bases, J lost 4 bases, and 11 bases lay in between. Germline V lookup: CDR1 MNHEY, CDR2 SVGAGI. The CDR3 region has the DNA TGTGCCAGCGGGCAAGGTCGAGAGACCCAGTACTTC. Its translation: CASGQGRETQYF.

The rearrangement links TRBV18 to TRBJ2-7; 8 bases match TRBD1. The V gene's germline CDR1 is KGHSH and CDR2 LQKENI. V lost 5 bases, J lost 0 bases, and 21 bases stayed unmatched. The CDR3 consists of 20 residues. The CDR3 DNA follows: TGTGCCAGCTCAACGTTGGTCGGGACAGGAGGTTCACTCTCCTCCTACGAGCAGTACTTC. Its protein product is CASSTLVGTGGSLSSYEQYF. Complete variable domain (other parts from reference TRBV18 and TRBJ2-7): NAGVMQNPRHLVRRRGQEARLRCSPMKGHSHVYWYRQLPEEGLKFMVYLQKENIIDESGMPKERFSAEFPKEGPSILRIQQVVRGDSAAYFCASSTLVGTGGSLSSYEQYFGPGTRLTVT.

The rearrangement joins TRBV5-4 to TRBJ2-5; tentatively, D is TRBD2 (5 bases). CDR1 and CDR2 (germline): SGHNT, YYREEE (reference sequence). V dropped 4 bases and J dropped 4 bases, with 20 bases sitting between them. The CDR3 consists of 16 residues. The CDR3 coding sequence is TGTGCCAGCAGCCCTCTCGCCGGGAATTCGGGAGAGACCCAGTACTTC. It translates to CASSPLAGNSGETQYF.

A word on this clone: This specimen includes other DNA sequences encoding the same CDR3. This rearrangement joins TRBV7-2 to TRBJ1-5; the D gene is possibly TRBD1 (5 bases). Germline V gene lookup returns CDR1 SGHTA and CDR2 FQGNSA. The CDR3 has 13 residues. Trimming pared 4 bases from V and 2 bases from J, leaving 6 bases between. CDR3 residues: CASSSRGNQPQHF. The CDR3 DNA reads TGTGCCAGCAGCTCCAGGGGCAATCAGCCCCAGCATTTT.

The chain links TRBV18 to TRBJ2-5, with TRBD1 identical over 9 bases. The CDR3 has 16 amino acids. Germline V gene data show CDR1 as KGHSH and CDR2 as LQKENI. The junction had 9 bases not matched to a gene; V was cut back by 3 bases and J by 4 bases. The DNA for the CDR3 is TGTGCCAGCTCACCCGGGACAGGGACCTTTCGAGAGACCCAGTACTTC. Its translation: CASSPGTGTFRETQYF.

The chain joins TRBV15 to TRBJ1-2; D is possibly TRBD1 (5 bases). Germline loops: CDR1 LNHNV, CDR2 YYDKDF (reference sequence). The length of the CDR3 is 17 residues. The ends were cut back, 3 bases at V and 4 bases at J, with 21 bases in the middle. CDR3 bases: TGTGCCACCAGCAGCACCACACTCAGGGAGACTGGCTATGGCTACACCTTC. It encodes CATSSTTLRETGYGYTF. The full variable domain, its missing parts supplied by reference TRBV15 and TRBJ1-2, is DAMVIQNPRYQVTQFGKPVTLSCSQTLNHNVMYWYQQKSSQAPKLLFHYYDKDFNNEADTPDNFQSRRPNTSFCFLDIRSPGLGDTAMYLCATSSTTLRETGYGYTFGSGTRLTVV.